The entry below gives a single TCR beta chain sequence along with its context. This clonotype was counted a few times. Its antigen remains undetermined. Per-base quality was not reported, and no clone a single base away is much larger than it. The sample is drawn from a study of T-cell memory formation after mild COVID-19 (dated by TCRdb to about 2021). Turning to the overall study: TCR sequence clusters from the two donors were largely donor specific. Two young, previously healthy adult volunteers made up the cohort, one male and one female. In a couple of donors, T-cell clones that expanded and contracted after mild COVID-19 were tracked by sequencing TCRalpha and TCRbeta repertoires over time.

Taken from cysteine to phenylalanine, the CDR3 has 11 residues. The read is trimmed to its CDR3 DNA, 33 bases read in frame from base 1. V was cut back by 8 bases and J by 2 bases, leaving a gap of 8 bases between them. From a lookup of the germline V gene, CDR1 and CDR2 are SQVTM and ANQGSEA. Ficoll-Paque density gradient centrifugation was the method used to isolate PBMCs. What the research found in general, with its limitations: From day 15 to 85, contracting clones showed balanced CD4/CD8 phenotypes, whereas a second wave of clones that expanded from day 15 to 37 leaned towards CD4+. Contracting CD4+ clones were located mainly in the CM and EM memory subsets, whereas CD8+ clones were found to be enriched in EMRA. SARS-CoV-2 specificity of the second-wave clones peaking on day 37 was not confirmed. The detection of some responding clones in pre-infection memory suggests that pre-existing cross-reactive memory T cells joined the SARS-CoV-2 response. Only a couple of mild cases were covered in the study, and larger cohorts including severe cases with pre-infection samples were considered necessary.

The sequencing machine was an Illumina NovaSeq 6000. TCRalpha and TCRbeta cDNA libraries were constructed by 5'RACE with constant-segment primers, with sample barcodes and unique molecular identifiers being introduced. RNA was extracted from every sample with Trizol reagent. Libraries were amplified in two PCR steps, with a second sample barcode and Illumina TruSeq adapters added in the second step. Sequencing of libraries was performed on an Illumina NovaSeq with 2 x 150 bp paired-end reads. For the original study's pipeline: Reads were demultiplexed and collapsed into UMI-guided consensus sequences with migec v1.2.7. With mixcr v2.1.11, UMI consensuses were aligned to TRA and TRB V and J templates and assembled into clonotypes. A clonotype was counted as expanded or contracted only when both edgeR and NoisET called the clonotype significant, with the noise models trained on biological replicates. For edgeR calls, a false discovery rate-adjusted p below 0.01 and a log2 fold-change threshold of 1 were applied. PCA with hierarchical clustering of max-normalized trajectories of the 1000 most abundant clonotypes was used as exploratory dynamics analysis. Each responding clone was given a CD4 or CD8 phenotype based on the CD4+ and CD8+ repertoires, which had been sequenced separately. Using fastp at Q25 and MiXCR, TCRdb reprocessed the public reads and kept productive beta chains. Each entry is one CDR3 protein sequence, shown with its most common DNA and genes. These V and J calls derive from TCRdb rather than the authors' analysis. The sample includes around 530,000 distinct CDR3 sequences, with approximately 21% observed a single time. Clones ranked in the top ten supply 8.4% of the sample.

This chain joins TRBV29-1 to TRBJ2-3; the D segment cannot be called with confidence. This receptor was obtained from an adult woman who had mild COVID-19 (a few samples of this study predate the infection). The sample titles of this study are shuffled in the database, so cell type and time point are left out; the donor was told from shared clones. Sequenced sample: PBMCs or a T cell subset sorted from them (not recorded which). The DNA is as follows: TGCAGCCTCGAGGACACAGATACGCAGTATTTT. This gives the protein CSLEDTDTQYF.